This T cell receptor beta chain was sequenced during a study of T cell repertoires in cytomegalovirus infection. About the study: In the study, CMV epitopes included recently identified HLA-C-restricted and well-studied HLA-B-restricted ones. General study points: Dominating the ex vivo response were TCR beta clonotypes that were CMV-specific and HLA-C-restricted.

The germline V gene encodes CDR1 SGHTA and CDR2 FQGNSA. The CDR3 consists of 14 residues. With 7 bases removed from V and 2 bases from J, the gap between germline ends came to 13 bases. Concerning this clonotype: The target antigen is unknown.

TCRdb re-analysed the reads in MiXCR, keeping a single row per CDR3 protein. The table includes about half a million distinct CDR3 sequences, approximately 42% detected once. This sequence originates from a human donor in good health (CMV status not recorded). Some clones in this sample may be carry-over from other donors' samples. Sequencing used cultured PBMCs, obtained from culture after CMV antigen stimulation. V and J are TRBV7-2 and TRBJ2-3; no clear D. In DNA, the CDR3 is TGTGCCAGCACCCCGACCCACCCCACAGATACGCAGTATTTT. This translates into CASTPTHPTDTQYF.